The 23 T cell receptor beta chains in this list originate from one sample, sequenced in a study of T cell responses to AZD1222 COVID-19 vaccine. Profiled with immunoSEQ multiplex PCR; TCRdb holds only in-frame clones, not every one. The sample lists approximately 150,000 clones; just over 85% were seen once. The material sequenced was peripheral blood, taken 28 days after the second AZD1222 dose. Receptor source: an adult who received the AZD1222 COVID-19 vaccine.

The chain recombines TRBV3-1 (or the pseudogene TRBV3-2) with TRBJ1-5, with 7 bases that match TRBD1. CDR1 and CDR2 (germline): LGHDT, YNNKEL (reference sequence). Unmatched junction bases numbered 6, after V lost 0 bases and J lost 7 bases. The CDR3 covers 15 residues. The CDR3 loop is CASSQDLVGGQPQHF. DNA of the CDR3: TGTGCCAGCAGCCAAGATCTGGTAGGGGGCCAGCCCCAGCATTTT.

The V and J genes are TRBV18 and TRBJ2-5, with 13 bases identical to TRBD2. This CDR3 is built from 16 residues. The V gene's germline CDR1 is KGHSH and CDR2 LQKENI. The J segment lost 5 bases and the V segment lost 5 bases, leaving 8 bases of the junction unmatched. The DNA of the CDR3 is TGTGCCAGCTCAGCGACTAGCGGGAGGCCCGAGGAGACCCAGTACTTC. Its translation is CASSATSGRPEETQYF.

The chain links TRBV6-1 to TRBJ1-6; D possibly corresponds to TRBD1 (6 bases). The germline V and J ends were trimmed by 4 bases and 10 bases, with 20 bases remaining between them. CDR3 length equals 16 residues. From germline, CDR1 is MNHNS and CDR2 SASEGT. CDR3 loop: CASSVFQQGSGSPLHF. The CDR3 region has the DNA TGTGCCAGCAGTGTGTTCCAGCAGGGGAGCGGATCACCCCTCCACTTT.

The chain employs TRBV2 and TRBJ2-1, with 7 bases matching TRBD1. V gave up 4 bases and J gave up 0 bases; unmatched junction bases: 0. CDR3 length equals 14 residues. Germline-derived CDR1 and CDR2 are SNHLY and FYNNEI. CDR3 bases: TGTGCCAGCAGTGGGGACAGCTCCTACAATGAGCAGTTCTTC. Protein sequence: CASSGDSSYNEQFF.

This chain joins TRBV12-3 or TRBV12-4 and TRBJ1-4; D remains unclear. This CDR3 is built from 12 residues. Trimming removed 4 bases from V and 10 bases from J, with 10 bases in between. CDR3: CASSYQDGKLFF. In nucleotides, the CDR3 is TGTGCCAGCAGTTACCAGGATGGAAAACTGTTTTTT.

This chain links TRBV24-1 with TRBJ2-1; no clear D. This CDR3 comprises 14 residues. The germline V gene encodes CDR1 KGHDR and CDR2 SFDVKD. Trimming left V 3 bases short and J 5 bases short, with 10 bases between. The CDR3 loop is CATSDAGRHNEQFF. CDR3 nucleotides: TGTGCCACCAGTGATGCCGGGCGCCACAATGAGCAGTTCTTC.

In this sample, this clone turned up a few times. The chain has TRBV7-9 and TRBJ1-1; no clear D gene. V was shortened by 8 bases and J by 0 bases, with 7 bases between the two germline ends. Germline V gene data show CDR1 as SEHNR and CDR2 as FQNEAQ (reference sequence). The CDR3 totals 12 residues. CDR3 nucleotides: TGTGCCAGCCATAACATGAACACTGAAGCTTTCTTT. This sequence encodes CASHNMNTEAFF.

J is TRBJ2-1 and V is TRBV29-1, with D perhaps TRBD1 or TRBD2 (6 bases each). This CDR3 comprises 15 residues. The V end lost 7 bases, the J end lost 6 bases, and 22 bases lay between the germline ends. Germline CDR1 SQVTM, CDR2 ANQGSEA. CDR3 sequence (DNA): TGCAGCGCCACCTCGTTGGGGGGCCCGAGCAATGAGCAGTTCTTC. Its translation is CSATSLGGPSNEQFF.

CDR3 DNA: TGTGCCAGTAGCCTGGGCAGGGCTGGCAATCAGCCCCAGCATTTT. It codes for CASSLGRAGNQPQHF. The V gene is TRBV19, the J gene TRBJ1-5; tentatively, D is TRBD1 (5 bases). The V gene lost 6 bases and the J gene lost 2 bases, with 14 bases spanning the gap. This CDR3 is 15 amino acids long. Germline CDR1 reads LNHDA; CDR2 reads SQIVND (reference sequence).

The chain uses TRBV5-1 and TRBJ1-1; the D is unclear. CDR3 length: 12 amino acids. Germline CDR1 is SGHRS and CDR2 is YFSETQ. Trimming removed 0 bases from V and 3 bases from J, with 3 bases in between. CDR3 sequence (DNA): TGCGCCAGCAGCTTGGGGTACACTGAAGCTTTCTTT. Its translation is CASSLGYTEAFF.

The CDR3 protein is CASSFYRDRANEQFF. CDR3 in DNA: TGTGCCAGTAGTTTCTACCGGGACAGGGCAAATGAGCAGTTCTTC. The chain employs TRBV19 and TRBJ2-1, with 9 bases fitting TRBD1. V was clipped by 5 bases and J by 7 bases; unmatched bases: 9. CDR1 and CDR2 from the germline V gene are LNHDA and SQIVND (reference sequence). The CDR3 extends over 15 amino acids.

The chain couples TRBV29-1 to TRBJ2-1; a weak D match, TRBD1 (6 bases). V was pared by 7 bases and J by 0 bases, with 19 bases between. Germline loops: CDR1 SQVTM, CDR2 ANQGSEA. The CDR3 is 16 amino acids. CDR3 DNA sequence: TGCAGCGCCCTGGTGGGGGACAAGGGCTCCTACAATGAGCAGTTCTTC. This encodes CSALVGDKGSYNEQFF.

This clone came up once. This chain joins TRBV6-6 and TRBJ2-7, with 9 bases lining up with TRBD1. CDR3 size: 15 residues. With V trimmed by 6 bases and J by 2 bases, 8 bases remained unmatched. CDR1 MNHNY and CDR2 SVGAGI come from the germline V gene (reference sequence). CDR3 in amino acids: CASRNGQGIPYEQYF. In DNA, the CDR3 is TGTGCCAGCAGAAACGGACAGGGGATACCCTACGAGCAGTACTTC.

As to this clone: The germline gene is not matched at one end of the junction; a read error may be the cause. V is TRBV10-1 and J is TRBJ2-7; D remains unclear. The CDR3 contains 11 residues. Germline loops: CDR1 WNHNN, CDR2 SYGVQD (reference sequence). The CDR3 region is CASGDPYEQYF. The DNA of the CDR3 is TGCGCCAGCGGTGACCCCTACGAGCAGTACTTC.

The V call is TRBV27, the J call TRBJ1-5; D unresolved. CDR3 length: 19 amino acids. Germline CDR1 MNHEY, CDR2 SMNVEV (reference sequence). Trimming stripped 6 bases from V and 0 bases from J, with 24 bases between. CDR3 sequence (DNA): TGTGCCAGCAGCTGGGTCGGGCCTACTTTTCCCAATAGCAATCAGCCCCAGCATTTT. The encoded protein is CASSWVGPTFPNSNQPQHF.

J is TRBJ2-4 and V is TRBV6-4, with D maybe TRBD1 (6 bases). The CDR3 sequence is 15 residues long. Looked up from germline, CDR1 is MRHNA and CDR2 is SNTAGT. Trimming took off 2 bases at V and 6 bases at J, with 14 bases between the two ends. Here the CDR3 reads CASSDTAQGRNIQYF. CDR3 bases: TGTGCCAGCAGTGACACAGCACAGGGTCGAAACATTCAGTACTTC.

The chain recombines TRBV13 with TRBJ2-1; maybe TRBD2 (6 bases). The CDR3 extends over 16 amino acids. V shed 4 bases and J shed 10 bases, with 23 bases lying between them. Germline lookup yields CDR1 PRHDT and CDR2 FYEKMQ (reference sequence). The DNA of the CDR3 is TGTGCCAGCAGCTCCAAATTGTGGGCCCGCCGGGAGGAGCAGTTCTTC. It translates to CASSSKLWARREEQFF.

The CDR3: CASSEVGRTWDEQYF. In DNA, the CDR3 is TGTGCCAGCAGTGAAGTCGGGCGGACTTGGGACGAGCAGTACTTC. The rearrangement uses TRBV6-1 and TRBJ2-7; D perhaps matches TRBD2 (5 bases). The CDR3 loop spans 15 amino acids. Germline CDR1 MNHNS, CDR2 SASEGT. V was trimmed by 1 base and J by 5 bases, leaving 15 bases between them.

In its sample, this clone was seen once. This chain uses TRBV18 with TRBJ2-3; the D is unclear. Deletions cut 4 bases from V and 4 bases from J, with 6 bases between. Germline V gene sequence: CDR1 KGHSH, CDR2 LQKENI. The CDR3 covers 12 residues. In nucleotides, the CDR3 is TGTGCCAGCTCACGCCCCCCAGATACGCAGTATTTT. Its translation: CASSRPPDTQYF.

The J gene is TRBJ2-7, the V gene TRBV4-1, with 10 bases matching TRBD2. The CDR3 has 15 residues. The V gene end was trimmed by 4 bases and the J gene end by 2 bases; junction bases not matched to a gene: 5. CDR1 is MGHRA and CDR2 is YSYEKL in the germline V gene. The CDR3 nucleotides read TGCGCCAGCAGCCCTCGGACTAGCGGCACCTACGAGCAGTACTTC. Amino acids: CASSPRTSGTYEQYF.

V usage is TRBV4-1 and J usage is TRBJ1-2; 8 positions match TRBD1. CDR3 length: 12 residues. The V gene end was trimmed by 5 bases and the J gene end by 8 bases; junction bases not matched to a gene: 4. CDR1 is MGHRA, CDR2 YSYEKL, per germline. The CDR3 loop reads CASSGQGYGYTF. For the CDR3, the DNA is TGCGCCAGCAGCGGACAGGGTTACGGCTACACCTTC.

The rearrangement links TRBV9 to TRBJ1-3; a possible D gene is TRBD1 (6 bases). Trimming took 0 bases from V and 0 from J, leaving 16 bases between them. CDR3 length: 18 amino acids. Germline values: CDR1 SGDLS, CDR2 YYNGEE. DNA of the CDR3: TGTGCCAGCAGCGTAGATCAACGGGGGCAGAGCTCTGGAAACACCATATATTTT. Translation gives CASSVDQRGQSSGNTIYF.

This clone was seen a single time. The CDR3 nucleotides are TGTGCCAGCAGTCCGACAGGGCCTGACGGCTACACCTTC. Translated: CASSPTGPDGYTF. The chain carries TRBV6-6 and TRBJ1-2, with 7 bases matching TRBD1. The CDR3 covers 13 residues. Germline V gene sequence: CDR1 MNHNY, CDR2 SVGAGI (reference sequence). The V gene end was trimmed by 5 bases and the J gene end by 8 bases; junction bases not matched to a gene: 8.